This T cell receptor beta chain emerged from a study of identical twins. With 0 bases removed from V and 6 bases from J, the gap between germline ends came to 19 bases. The CDR3 runs 17 residues. The germline CDR1 and CDR2 sequences are LGHNA and YSLEER. In TCRdb, the 5' RACE reads were re-called with MiXCR into one record per CDR3 protein. The table has 400,000 to 650,000 distinct CDR3 sequences, roughly a fifth seen once. Study-level points and caveats: Within beta out-of-frame sequences, the excess sharing observed between twins was weaker. The models systematically underestimated how much out-of-frame TCR alpha was shared in monozygotic twins.

A few counts support this clonotype. Its antigen is still unknown. These records were also assigned to another study, of T cells expressing NK-cell markers. Per that study: Sorted CD3+CD56+NKG2C+, CD3+CD56+NKG2C- and CD3+CD56-NKG2C+ T cells provided the TCR beta repertoires. An anti-gamma-delta TCR antibody confined sorting to alpha-beta TCR T cells across several of the experiments.

The rearrangement links TRBV4-3 to TRBJ2-3; no clear D gene. Sequencing was done on a sample of CD4+ T cells sorted from blood. The sequence was obtained from a woman between 18 and 29 years old in good health. Written as DNA, the CDR3 is TGCGCCAGCAGCCAAGAGTTTTACGGCGGAGCCCCCGATACGCAGTATTTT. Its translation: CASSQEFYGGAPDTQYF.